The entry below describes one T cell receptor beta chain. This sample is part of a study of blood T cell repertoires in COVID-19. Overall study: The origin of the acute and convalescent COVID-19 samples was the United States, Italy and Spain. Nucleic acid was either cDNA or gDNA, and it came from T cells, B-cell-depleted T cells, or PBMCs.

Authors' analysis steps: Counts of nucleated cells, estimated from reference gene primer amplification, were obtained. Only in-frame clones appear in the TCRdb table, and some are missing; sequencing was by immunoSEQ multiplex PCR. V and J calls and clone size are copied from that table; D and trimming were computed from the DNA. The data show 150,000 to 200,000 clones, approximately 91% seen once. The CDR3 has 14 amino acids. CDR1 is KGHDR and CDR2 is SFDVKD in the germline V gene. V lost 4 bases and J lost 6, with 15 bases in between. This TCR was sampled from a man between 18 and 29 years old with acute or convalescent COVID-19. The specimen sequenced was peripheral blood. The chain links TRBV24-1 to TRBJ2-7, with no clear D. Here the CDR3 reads CATSEHGDLGEQYF. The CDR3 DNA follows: TGTGCCACCAGTGAGCACGGAGATCTGGGCGAGCAGTACTTC.